Listed below are T cell receptor beta chains from one sample, sequenced in a study of human T cells and chemical hapten exposure. TCRdb re-derived calls from the RACE reads in MiXCR, one entry per CDR3 protein. This table holds roughly 380,000 distinct CDR3 sequences, around 5% found once. Here the sequenced sample was whole blood, taken in connection with sensitization to the hapten diphenylcyclopropenone (DPC). These receptors were obtained from a woman aged 50 to 60 with alopecia areata. Some clones in this sample may be carry-over from other donors' samples. CDR3s include the opening cysteine and the closing phenylalanine or tryptophan. Fields, in order: CDR3 DNA, CDR3 protein, V gene, J gene, D gene, clone size. A D gene is named only where the DNA matches it firmly. The size field is filled for only some rows; it gives once, few, many or a size class.

CDR3 DNA: TGTGCCAGCAGTCCCTGGGCGATGGCGGGAGGAAGCTCCTACAATGAGCAGTTCTTC; CDR3 protein: CASSPWAMAGGSSYNEQFF; V gene: TRBV28; J gene: TRBJ2-1; D gene: TRBD2; clone size: many
CDR3 DNA: TGTGCCACCAGCCCTAGGTTAGGGATGGACTGGCGGGTTAGCAATCAGCCCCAGCATTTT; CDR3 protein: CATSPRLGMDWRVSNQPQHF; V gene: TRBV15; J gene: TRBJ1-5; D gene: -; clone size: many
CDR3 DNA: TGTGCCAGCAGCCAATCCTCGAGGGGCTCCACTGAAGCTTTCTTT; CDR3 protein: CASSQSSRGSTEAFF; V gene: TRBV4-2; J gene: TRBJ1-1; D gene: -; clone size: few
CDR3 DNA: TGTGCCACCAGTGATTCCCTGGAGACCCAGTACTTC; CDR3 protein: CATSDSLETQYF; V gene: TRBV24-1; J gene: TRBJ2-5; D gene: -; clone size: once
CDR3 DNA: TGTGCCAGCAGTTCCCGACCCGTTAGTGAGCAGTTCTTC; CDR3 protein: CASSSRPVSEQFF; V gene: TRBV12-3/TRBV12-4; J gene: TRBJ2-1; D gene: -; clone size: many
CDR3 DNA: TGTGCTAGTGGCGCAGAGGCCGTTTCCTATGGCTACACCTTC; CDR3 protein: CASGAEAVSYGYTF; V gene: TRBV12-5; J gene: TRBJ1-2; D gene: -; clone size: many
CDR3 DNA: TGTGCCAGCTCATATGTACAGGGGGCTTCCCTAGGAGCTTTCTTT; CDR3 protein: CASSYVQGASLGAFF; V gene: TRBV18; J gene: TRBJ1-1; D gene: TRBD1; clone size: -
CDR3 DNA: TGTGCCAGCAGCTTTGAGATCGGTCAGCCCCAGCATTTT; CDR3 protein: CASSFEIGQPQHF; V gene: TRBV7-6; J gene: TRBJ1-5; D gene: -; clone size: -
CDR3 DNA: TGCGCCAGCAGTGAGTCGATAGTAGTGGCGCAACCCGGGGAGCTGTTTTTT; CDR3 protein: CASSESIVVAQPGELFF; V gene: TRBV10-2; J gene: TRBJ2-2; D gene: -; clone size: many
CDR3 DNA: TGTGCCAGCAGCCAAGATCCTAGCGGGAGAGTCGGCACAGATACGCAGTATTTT; CDR3 protein: CASSQDPSGRVGTDTQYF; V gene: TRBV4-2; J gene: TRBJ2-3; D gene: TRBD2; clone size: many
CDR3 DNA: TGCGCCAGCAGCTTGGGGATCCCGAGCTCCTACAATGAGCAGTTCTTC; CDR3 protein: CASSLGIPSSYNEQFF; V gene: TRBV5-1; J gene: TRBJ2-1; D gene: -; clone size: many
CDR3 DNA: TGTGCCAGCAGCTCCTCGGGACACGGCGAGCAGTACTTC; CDR3 protein: CASSSSGHGEQYF; V gene: TRBV7-3; J gene: TRBJ2-7; D gene: -; clone size: many
CDR3 DNA: TGTGCCATCAGTGAGTCGGACGGAGAGGAGACCCAGTACTTC; CDR3 protein: CAISESDGEETQYF; V gene: TRBV10-3; J gene: TRBJ2-5; D gene: -; clone size: -
CDR3 DNA: TGTGCCAGCAGCGGGCAAGGGTTGAGGAATTCACCCCTCCACTTT; CDR3 protein: CASSGQGLRNSPLHF; V gene: TRBV7-9; J gene: TRBJ1-6; D gene: -; clone size: many
CDR3 DNA: TGTGCCAGCAGGCCCCCAGCGGGAGGGCCAAGCTTC; CDR3 protein: CASRPPAGGPSF; V gene: TRBV28; J gene: TRBJ2-4; D gene: TRBD2; clone size: many
CDR3 DNA: TGTGCCAGCAGCGACGGGACAGACCCTTGGGAGCAGTACTTC; CDR3 protein: CASSDGTDPWEQYF; V gene: TRBV9; J gene: TRBJ2-7; D gene: TRBD1; clone size: -